A selection of T cell receptor beta chains follows, all from one sample in a study of T cell responses to AZD1222 COVID-19 vaccine. TCRdb's copy holds only in-frame clones and misses some; the assay was immunoSEQ multiplex PCR. The repertoire holds around 180,000 clones, with roughly 92% as singletons. The starting material was peripheral blood, obtained 28 days after the second AZD1222 dose. Receptors were obtained from an adult who received the AZD1222 COVID-19 vaccine. Each CDR3 is given with its conserved first and last residue. Fields, in order: D gene, V gene, clone size, J gene, CDR3 DNA, CDR3 protein. A D gene is named only where the DNA matches it firmly. Some rows mark clone size as missing; the rest say once, few, many or name a class of expanded clone.

>-|TRBV28|-|TRBJ1-5
TGTGCCAGCAGGCGGCCCAATCAGCCCCAGCATTTT
CASRRPNQPQHF
>TRBD1|TRBV7-9|-|TRBJ1-2
TGTGCCAGCAGCTTGGTGACAGGGGTGTGGGGCTACACCTTC
CASSLVTGVWGYTF
>TRBD1|TRBV3-1/TRBV3-2|-|TRBJ2-7
TGTGCCAGCAGCGAGGGACAGGGTCCCTACGAGCAGTACTTC
CASSEGQGPYEQYF
>-|TRBV2|-|TRBJ1-5
TGTGCCAGCAGGCTCAACAGGCCCCGGAATAATCAGCCCCAGCATTTT
CASRLNRPRNNQPQHF
>TRBD1|TRBV6-5|-|TRBJ1-1
TGTGCCAGCAGTAGGGACAGGCGGGACACTGAAGCTTTCTTT
CASSRDRRDTEAFF
>TRBD1|TRBV5-6|-|TRBJ2-7
TGTGCCAGCAGCCGATCGACAGGGTACGAGCAGTACTTC
CASSRSTGYEQYF
>-|TRBV5-6|-|TRBJ2-5
TGTGCCAGCAGTGAAGCCCCCCGGCAAGAGACCCAGTACTTC
CASSEAPRQETQYF
>-|TRBV7-9|-|TRBJ1-1
TGTGCCAGCAGCTTAGCCGACAGGAACACTGAAGCTTTCTTT
CASSLADRNTEAFF
>TRBD2|TRBV28|-|TRBJ2-7
TGTGCCAGCAGTGAGGCAATAGCGGGAGCCCACGAGCAGTACTTC
CASSEAIAGAHEQYF
>-|TRBV30|-|TRBJ1-4
TGTGCCTGGAGTGCGACCCGGACAACTAATGAAAAACTGTTTTTT
CAWSATRTTNEKLFF
>TRBD2|TRBV7-3|-|TRBJ2-3
TGTGCCAGCAGCTTACTTGGACTAGCGGGGGGGCTTGGCACAGATACGCAGTATTTT
CASSLLGLAGGLGTDTQYF
>-|TRBV20-1|once|TRBJ1-1
TGCAGTGCAATCTACGACACTGAAGCTTTCTTT
CSAIYDTEAFF
>TRBD1|TRBV11-3|once|TRBJ1-3
TGTGCCAGCAGAAAATGGGGACAGGGGAAAGCTGGAAACACCATATATTTT
CASRKWGQGKAGNTIYF
>-|TRBV18|-|TRBJ1-4
TGTGCCAGCTCACCACCGGCGGCGAGCATGGGAGAAAAACTGTTTTTT
CASSPPAASMGEKLFF
>-|TRBV24-1|-|TRBJ2-3
TGTGCCACCAGTGATGGGCCCCCCGGGACAGATACGCAGTATTTT
CATSDGPPGTDTQYF
>TRBD1|TRBV4-3|-|TRBJ1-2
TGCGCCAGCAGCCCGACCCAGGGACAGACTAACTATGGCTACACCTTC
CASSPTQGQTNYGYTF
>TRBD1|TRBV9|-|TRBJ2-1
TGTGCCAGCAGCACTGGGACAGGGGAAGGTGAGCAGTTCTTC
CASSTGTGEGEQFF
>TRBD1|TRBV19|-|TRBJ2-7
TGTGCCAGTAGTCCCCCGGGACAGCCCTACTTCGAGCAGTACTTC
CASSPPGQPYFEQYF
>-|TRBV28|-|TRBJ1-6
TGTGCCACCGGTCCGGGACCGGGGTTAGCACCCCTCCACTTT
CATGPGPGLAPLHF
>-|TRBV11-2|-|TRBJ2-7
TGTGCCAGCAGCGTCGGGACCCTCTCCGCTACTTACGAGCAGTACTTC
CASSVGTLSATYEQYF
>-|TRBV3-1/TRBV3-2|-|TRBJ2-7
TGTGCCAGCAGCCAAGGATACGGGACTGGGTACGAGCAGTACTTC
CASSQGYGTGYEQYF
>-|TRBV19|once|TRBJ1-1
TGTGCCAGTAGTATAGCGGCTGAGAACACTGAAGCTTTCTTT
CASSIAAENTEAFF
>-|TRBV28|-|TRBJ1-1
TGTGCCAGCAGTTTATTCGTGAACAACCGTTACACTGAAGCTTTCTTT
CASSLFVNNRYTEAFF
>-|TRBV7-9|once|TRBJ2-7
TGTGCCAGCAGCCCCCATGCGGGGAACTACGAGCAGTACTTC
CASSPHAGNYEQYF
>-|TRBV7-9|once|TRBJ1-1
TGTGCCAGCAGCTCCACAGTGAACACTGAAGCTTTCTTT
CASSSTVNTEAFF
>TRBD1|TRBV9|-|TRBJ1-2
TGTGCCAGCAGCGCGGGGACAGATATCTATGGCTACACCTTC
CASSAGTDIYGYTF
>-|TRBV19|-|TRBJ1-2
TGTGCCAGTAGTACCCCTCGGGTGGGAAGTAACTATGGCTACACCTTC
CASSTPRVGSNYGYTF
>-|TRBV2|-|TRBJ2-7
TGTGCCAGCAGTGAAAAAGGGGGGACCTCCTACGAGCAGTACTTC
CASSEKGGTSYEQYF
>-|TRBV12-3/TRBV12-4|-|TRBJ1-1
TGTGCCAGCAGTTTGGCGGTCTACACTGAAGCTTTCTTT
CASSLAVYTEAFF
>-|TRBV11-3|-|TRBJ2-7
TGTGCCAGCAGCACTACAGGGAGCTACGAGCAGTACTTC
CASSTTGSYEQYF
>-|TRBV19|-|TRBJ1-4
TGTGCCAGTATCCGAAGTGGTTTTCAAACGGAACTGTTTTTT
CASIRSGFQTELFF
>-|TRBV19|-|TRBJ2-1
TGTGCCAGTAGTCCAAGTGGCTTCGCTCCCAATGAGCAGTTCTTC
CASSPSGFAPNEQFF
>-|TRBV4-1|-|TRBJ1-1
TGCGCCAGCAGCCAAGAAGGATGGCCGAGCATGAACACTGAAGCTTTCTTT
CASSQEGWPSMNTEAFF
>-|TRBV9|-|TRBJ1-6
TGTGCCAGCAGCGCCGTCTCGGGGGACTCACCCCTCCACTTT
CASSAVSGDSPLHF
>-|TRBV6-6|-|TRBJ2-7
TGTGCCAGCAGGACCAACAGGGAGCAGTACTTC
CASRTNREQYF
>TRBD1|TRBV19|-|TRBJ2-6
TGTGCCAGTAGTAGCAGGGGGCTGTCATTCACTGGGGCCAACGTCCTGACTTTC
CASSSRGLSFTGANVLTF
>TRBD2|TRBV28|-|TRBJ2-2
TGTGCCAGCAGTTTTGGGACTAGCGGGTATTCCGGGGAGCTGTTTTTT
CASSFGTSGYSGELFF
>TRBD1|TRBV19|-|TRBJ2-3
TGTGCCAGTAGAGCCCGGGACAGGTATATGGGAGATACGCAGTATTTT
CASRARDRYMGDTQYF
>-|TRBV7-3|-|TRBJ1-4
TGTGCCAGCAGCGTCTCTGGCGGGGCTAATGAAAAACTGTTTTTT
CASSVSGGANEKLFF
>TRBD1|TRBV9|once|TRBJ2-5
TGTGCCAGCAGCGCAGCGGGACAGGGGGAGACCCAGTACTTC
CASSAAGQGETQYF